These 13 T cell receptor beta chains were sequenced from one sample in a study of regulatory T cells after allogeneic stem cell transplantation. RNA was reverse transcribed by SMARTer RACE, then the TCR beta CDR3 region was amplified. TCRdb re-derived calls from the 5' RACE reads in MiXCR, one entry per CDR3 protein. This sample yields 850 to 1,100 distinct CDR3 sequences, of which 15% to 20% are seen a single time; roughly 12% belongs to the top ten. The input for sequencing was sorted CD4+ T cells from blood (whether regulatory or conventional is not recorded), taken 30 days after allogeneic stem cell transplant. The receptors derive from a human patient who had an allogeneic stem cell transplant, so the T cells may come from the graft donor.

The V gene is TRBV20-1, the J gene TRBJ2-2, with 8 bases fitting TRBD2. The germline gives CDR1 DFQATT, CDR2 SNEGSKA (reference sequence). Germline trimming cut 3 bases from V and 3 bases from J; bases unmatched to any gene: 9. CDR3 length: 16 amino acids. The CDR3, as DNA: TGCAGTGCTAGCGACGCCGGGACTAGGTACACCGGGGAGCTGTTTTTT. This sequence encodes CSASDAGTRYTGELFF.

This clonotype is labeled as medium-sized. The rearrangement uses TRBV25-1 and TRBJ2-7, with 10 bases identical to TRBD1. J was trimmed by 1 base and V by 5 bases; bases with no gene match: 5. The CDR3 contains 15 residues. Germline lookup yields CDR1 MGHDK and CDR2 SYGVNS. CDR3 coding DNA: TGTGCCAGCAGTACCCTGGGACAGGGGTCCTACGAGCAGTACTTC. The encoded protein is CASSTLGQGSYEQYF.

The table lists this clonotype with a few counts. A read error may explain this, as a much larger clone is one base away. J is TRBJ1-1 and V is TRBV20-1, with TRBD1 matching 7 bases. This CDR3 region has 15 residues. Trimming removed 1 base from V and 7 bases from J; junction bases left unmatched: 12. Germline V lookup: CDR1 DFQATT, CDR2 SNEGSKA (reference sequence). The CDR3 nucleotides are TGCAGTGCTAGAGCTCCGACAGGGATTGTGCTTGAAGCTTTCTTT. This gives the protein CSARAPTGIVLEAFF.

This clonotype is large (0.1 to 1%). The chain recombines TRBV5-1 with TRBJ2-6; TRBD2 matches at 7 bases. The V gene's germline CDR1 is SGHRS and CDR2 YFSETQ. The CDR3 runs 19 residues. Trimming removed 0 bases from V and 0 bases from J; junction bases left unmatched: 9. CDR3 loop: CASSLGLGGTSSGANVLTF. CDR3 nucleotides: TGCGCCAGCAGCTTGGGCTTGGGGGGGACCAGCTCTGGGGCCAACGTCCTGACTTTC. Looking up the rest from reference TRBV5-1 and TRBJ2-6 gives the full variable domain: KAGVTQTPRYLIKTRGQQVTLSCSPISGHRSVSWYQQTPGQGLQFLFEYFSETQRNKGNFPGRFSGRQFSNSRSEMNVSTLELGDSALYLCASSLGLGGTSSGANVLTFGAGSRLTVL.

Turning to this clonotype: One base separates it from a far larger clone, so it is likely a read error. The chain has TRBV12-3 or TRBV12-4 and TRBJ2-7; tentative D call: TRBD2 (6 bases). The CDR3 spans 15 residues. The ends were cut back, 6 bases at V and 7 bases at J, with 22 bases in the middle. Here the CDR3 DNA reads TGTGCCAGCAGCCGCGGGACTGGGGAATACAATGAGCAGTACTTC. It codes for CASSRGTGEYNEQYF.

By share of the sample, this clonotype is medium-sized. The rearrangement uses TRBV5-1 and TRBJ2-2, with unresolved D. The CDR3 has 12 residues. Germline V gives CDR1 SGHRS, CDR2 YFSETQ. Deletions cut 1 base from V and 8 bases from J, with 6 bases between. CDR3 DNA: TGCGCCAGCAGCTTGTCGAGGGGGGAGCTGTTTTTT. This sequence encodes CASSLSRGELFF.

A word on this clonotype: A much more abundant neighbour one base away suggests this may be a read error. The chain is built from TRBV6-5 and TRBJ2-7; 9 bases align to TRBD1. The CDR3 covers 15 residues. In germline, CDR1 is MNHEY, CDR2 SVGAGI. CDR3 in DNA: TGTACCAGCACTGTCGGGACAGGGCGATTCTACGAGCAGTACTTC. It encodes CTSTVGTGRFYEQYF.

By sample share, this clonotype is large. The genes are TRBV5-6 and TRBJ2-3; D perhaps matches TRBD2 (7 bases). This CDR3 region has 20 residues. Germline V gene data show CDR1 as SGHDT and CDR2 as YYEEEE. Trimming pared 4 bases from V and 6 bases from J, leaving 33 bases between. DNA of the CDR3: TGTGCCAGCAGCAAACTCGGGGGGCGCTCTGGCGGGCGGGAGTCGGATACGCAGTATTTT. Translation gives CASSKLGGRSGGRESDTQYF.

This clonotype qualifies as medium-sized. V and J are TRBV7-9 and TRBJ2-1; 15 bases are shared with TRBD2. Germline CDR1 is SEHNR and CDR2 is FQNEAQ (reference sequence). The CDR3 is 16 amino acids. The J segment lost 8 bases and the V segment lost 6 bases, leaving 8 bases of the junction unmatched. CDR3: CASRYGTSGRQDEQFF. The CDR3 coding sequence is TGTGCCAGCAGATATGGGACTAGCGGGAGGCAGGATGAGCAGTTCTTC.

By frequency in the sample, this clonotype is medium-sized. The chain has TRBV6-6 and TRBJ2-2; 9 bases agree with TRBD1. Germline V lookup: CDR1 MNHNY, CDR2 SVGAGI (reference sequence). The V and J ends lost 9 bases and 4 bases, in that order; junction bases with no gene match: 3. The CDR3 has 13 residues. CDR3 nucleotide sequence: TGTGCCAGTCTGACAGGGGGCACCGGGGAGCTGTTTTTT. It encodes CASLTGGTGELFF.

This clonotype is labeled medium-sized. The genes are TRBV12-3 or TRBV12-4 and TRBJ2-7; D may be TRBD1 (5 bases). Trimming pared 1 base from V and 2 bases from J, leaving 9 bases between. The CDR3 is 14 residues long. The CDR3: CASSLDGRAYEQYF. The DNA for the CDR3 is TGTGCCAGCAGTTTAGATGGCAGGGCCTACGAGCAGTACTTC.

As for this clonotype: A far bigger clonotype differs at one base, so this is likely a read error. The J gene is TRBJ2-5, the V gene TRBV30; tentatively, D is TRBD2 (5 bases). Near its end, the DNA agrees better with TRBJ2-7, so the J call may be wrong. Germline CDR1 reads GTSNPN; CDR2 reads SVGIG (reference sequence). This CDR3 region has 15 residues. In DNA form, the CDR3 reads TGTGCCCGGAGTGCGAGTAGAGCGGCCCCCTACGAGCAGTACTTC. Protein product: CARSASRAAPYEQYF.

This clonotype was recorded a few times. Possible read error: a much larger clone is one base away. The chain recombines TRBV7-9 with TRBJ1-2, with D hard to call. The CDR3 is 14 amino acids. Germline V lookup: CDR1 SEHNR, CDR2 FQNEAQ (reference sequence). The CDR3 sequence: CASSLGVERRGYAF. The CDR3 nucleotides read TGTGCCAGCAGCTTAGGCGTGGAGAGACGAGGCTACGCCTTC.